The 9 T cell receptor beta chains below all came from one sample that was sequenced in a study of immune heterogeneity within non-small cell lung tumors. Template was bulk tumor genomic DNA, 450 to 750 ng per sample. Several spatially distant biopsies were obtained per primary tumor intraoperatively. Those enrolled were patients newly diagnosed with untreated non-small cell lung cancer and undergoing curative surgery. Amplification of the TCR beta CDR3 was achieved through multiplex PCR with 32 V and 13 J primers. TCRdb analysed the multiplex PCR reads with MiXCR anew, one entry per CDR3 protein. The sample yields approximately 20,000 distinct CDR3 sequences, 27% seen once. Specimen: lung tumor tissue. All receptors derive from a man in his forties with non-small cell lung cancer.

This clonotype was counted many times. This sequence joins TRBV2 and TRBJ2-5; 12 bases match TRBD2. CDR1 SNHLY and CDR2 FYNNEI come from the germline V gene. V lost 5 bases and J lost 2; bases outside the gene matches: 3. The CDR3 runs to 15 residues. The CDR3 loop is CASSLGLAGQETQYF. CDR3 nucleotide sequence: TGTGCCAGCAGTTTGGGACTAGCGGGTCAAGAGACCCAGTACTTC.

This clonotype was observed many times. The chain couples TRBV18 to TRBJ2-7; no reliable D call. The length of the CDR3 is 14 residues. Germline CDR1 is KGHSH and CDR2 is LQKENI. The ends were cut back, 2 bases at V and 1 base at J, with 9 bases in the middle. The CDR3 is CASSPKVGSYEQYF. The CDR3 DNA reads TGTGCCAGCTCACCAAAGGTCGGATCCTACGAGCAGTACTTC.

In regard to this clonotype: This may arise from a read error, as a much more abundant clone is one base away. CDR3 DNA: TGTGCCAGCATCCAGGGATTTAACTATGGCTACACCTTC. It translates to CASIQGFNYGYTF. This chain connects TRBV3-1 to TRBJ1-2, with D perhaps TRBD1 (5 bases). Germline-derived CDR1 and CDR2 are LGHDT and YNNKEL (reference sequence). The ends were cut back, 7 bases at V and 1 base at J, with 10 bases in the middle. The CDR3 has 13 amino acids.

To note about this clonotype: A much bigger clone sits one base away, suggesting this may be a read error. The chain couples TRBV20-1 to TRBJ1-2; D might be TRBD1 (5 bases). V lost 6 bases to trimming and J lost 0 bases, with 11 bases between them. Germline CDR1 is DFQATT and CDR2 is SNEGSKA (reference sequence). The CDR3 spans 13 residues. The CDR3: CSAIPGPNYGYTF. The CDR3 DNA reads as TGCAGTGCCATACCGGGACCTAACTATGGCTACACCTTC.

As DNA, the CDR3 is TGTGCCAGCAGCTTGGAGTTCTCTGGAAACACCATATATTTT. Translation gives CASSLEFSGNTIYF. V gene TRBV5-5 combines with J gene TRBJ1-3; unclear D gene. Trimming stripped 0 bases from V and 0 bases from J, with 4 bases between. In germline, CDR1 is SGHKS, CDR2 YYEKEE (reference sequence). The CDR3 totals 14 residues.

This clonotype was seen more than once but under ten times. The CDR3 DNA reads as TGCGCCAGCAGCCCACAAGGCCAGGAGACCCAGTACTTC. This sequence encodes CASSPQGQETQYF. The chain combines TRBV5-1 with TRBJ2-5; no reliable D call. Trimming took 4 bases from V and 5 from J, leaving 12 bases between them. CDR3 size: 13 residues. CDR1 SGHRS and CDR2 YFSETQ come from the germline V gene.

The chain recombines TRBV6-1 with TRBJ1-2, with D possibly being TRBD1 (5 bases). Germline assignment: CDR1 MNHNS and CDR2 SASEGT. The CDR3 runs 16 residues. V lost 5 bases, J lost 0 bases, and 16 bases lay in between. This chain's CDR3 is CASSYTVGGANYGYTF. The CDR3 DNA reads as TGTGCCAGCAGTTATACCGTGGGGGGGGCTAACTATGGCTACACCTTC.

This clonotype was seen repeatedly, ten times or more. V and J are TRBV12-3 or TRBV12-4 and TRBJ2-2; perhaps TRBD2 as D (5 bases). This CDR3 comprises 18 residues. V dropped 3 bases and J dropped 0 bases, with 17 bases sitting between them. Here the CDR3 DNA reads TGTGCCAGCAGTTTCTGGAAGTGGAGGACCACGAACACCGGGGAGCTGTTTTTT. Protein sequence: CASSFWKWRTTNTGELFF.

This clonotype is medium-sized in the sample. The chain carries TRBV30 and TRBJ1-1, with unresolved D. CDR1 is GTSNPN and CDR2 is SVGIG in the germline V gene (reference sequence). CDR3 length equals 12 residues. Trimming removed 5 bases from V and 4 bases from J, with 11 bases in between. In DNA form, the CDR3 reads TGTGCCTGGGGGCATCGGGGCACTGAAGCTTTCTTT. It codes for CAWGHRGTEAFF.